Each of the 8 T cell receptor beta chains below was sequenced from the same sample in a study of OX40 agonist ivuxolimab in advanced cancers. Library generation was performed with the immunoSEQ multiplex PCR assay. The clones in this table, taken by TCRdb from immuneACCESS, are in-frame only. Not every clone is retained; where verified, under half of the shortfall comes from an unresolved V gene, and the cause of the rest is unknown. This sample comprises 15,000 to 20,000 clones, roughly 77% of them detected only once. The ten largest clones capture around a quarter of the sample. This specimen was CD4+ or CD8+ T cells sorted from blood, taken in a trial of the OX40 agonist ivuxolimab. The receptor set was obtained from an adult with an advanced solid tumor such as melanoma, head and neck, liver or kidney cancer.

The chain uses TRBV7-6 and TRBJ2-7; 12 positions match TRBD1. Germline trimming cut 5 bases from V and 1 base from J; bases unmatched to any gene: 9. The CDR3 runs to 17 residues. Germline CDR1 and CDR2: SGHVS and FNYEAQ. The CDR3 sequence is CASSPQPGQGASYEQYF. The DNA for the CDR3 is TGTGCCAGCAGCCCCCAGCCGGGACAGGGGGCTTCCTACGAGCAGTACTTC. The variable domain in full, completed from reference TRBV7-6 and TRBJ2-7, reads GAGVSQSPRYKVTKRGQDVALRCDPISGHVSLYWYRQALGQGPEFLTYFNYEAQQDKSGLPNDRFSAERPEGSISTLTIQRTEQRDSAMYRCASSPQPGQGASYEQYFGPGTRLTVT.

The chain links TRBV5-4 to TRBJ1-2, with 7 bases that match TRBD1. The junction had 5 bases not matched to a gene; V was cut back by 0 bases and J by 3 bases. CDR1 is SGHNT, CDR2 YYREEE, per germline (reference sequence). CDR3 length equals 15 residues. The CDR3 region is CASSLVTGNDYGYTF. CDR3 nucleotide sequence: TGTGCCAGCAGCTTGGTGACAGGGAACGACTATGGCTACACCTTC.

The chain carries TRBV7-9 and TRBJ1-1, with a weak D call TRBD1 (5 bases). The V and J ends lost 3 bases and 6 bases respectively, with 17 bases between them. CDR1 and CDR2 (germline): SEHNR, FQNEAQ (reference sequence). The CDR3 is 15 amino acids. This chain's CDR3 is CASSLPQQGSPEAFF. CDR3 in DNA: TGTGCCAGCAGCTTGCCCCAGCAGGGAAGCCCTGAAGCTTTCTTT.

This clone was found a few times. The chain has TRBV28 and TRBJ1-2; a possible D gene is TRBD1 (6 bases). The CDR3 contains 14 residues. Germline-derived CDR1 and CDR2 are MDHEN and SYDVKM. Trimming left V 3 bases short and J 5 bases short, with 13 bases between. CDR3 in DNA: TGTGCCAGCAGTTTCCGGGGGGCGGTTTATGGCTACACCTTC. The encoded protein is CASSFRGAVYGYTF.

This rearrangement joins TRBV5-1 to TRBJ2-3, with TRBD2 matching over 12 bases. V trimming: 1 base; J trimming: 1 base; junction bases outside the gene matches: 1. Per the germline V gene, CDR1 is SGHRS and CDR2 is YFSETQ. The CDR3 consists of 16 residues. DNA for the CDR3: TGCGCCAGCAGCTTGTGGACTAGCGGGGGCACAGATACGCAGTATTTT. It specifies CASSLWTSGGTDTQYF.

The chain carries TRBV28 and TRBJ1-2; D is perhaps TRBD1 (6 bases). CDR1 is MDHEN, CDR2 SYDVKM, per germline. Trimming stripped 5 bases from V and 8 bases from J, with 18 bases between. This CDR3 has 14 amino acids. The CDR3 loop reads CASSPYLTGQGYTF. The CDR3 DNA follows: TGTGCCAGCAGTCCCTACCTTACAGGGCAGGGCTACACCTTC.

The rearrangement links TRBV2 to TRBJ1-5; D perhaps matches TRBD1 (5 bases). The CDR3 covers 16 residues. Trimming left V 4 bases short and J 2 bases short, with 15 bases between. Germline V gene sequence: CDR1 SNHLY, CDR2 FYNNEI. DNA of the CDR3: TGTGCCAGCAGTGGGGGCAGGTTGAACGGCAATCAGCCCCAGCATTTT. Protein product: CASSGGRLNGNQPQHF.

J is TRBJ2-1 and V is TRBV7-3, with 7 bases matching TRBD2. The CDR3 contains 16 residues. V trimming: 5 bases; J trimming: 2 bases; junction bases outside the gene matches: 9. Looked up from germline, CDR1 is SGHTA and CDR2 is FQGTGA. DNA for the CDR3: TGTGCCAGCAGCCCACGACTAGCTGAGACCTACAATGAGCAGTTCTTC. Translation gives CASSPRLAETYNEQFF.